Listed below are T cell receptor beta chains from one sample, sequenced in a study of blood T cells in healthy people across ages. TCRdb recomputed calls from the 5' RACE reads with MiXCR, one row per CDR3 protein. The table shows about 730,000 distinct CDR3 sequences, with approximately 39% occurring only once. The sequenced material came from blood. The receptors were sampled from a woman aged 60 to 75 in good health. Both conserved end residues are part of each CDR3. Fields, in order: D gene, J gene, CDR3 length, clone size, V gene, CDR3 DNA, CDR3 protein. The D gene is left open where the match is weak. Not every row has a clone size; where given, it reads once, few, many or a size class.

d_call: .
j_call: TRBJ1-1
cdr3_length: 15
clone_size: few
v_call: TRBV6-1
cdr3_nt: TGTGCCAGCAGTGAAAATGTGGCTCTAGGGCAGGAAGCTTTCTTT
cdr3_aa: CASSENVALGQEAFF

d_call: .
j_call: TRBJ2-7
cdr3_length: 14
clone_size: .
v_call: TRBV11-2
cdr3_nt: TGTGCCAGCAGCTCCAAGGGGACTCGGTACGAGCAGTACTTC
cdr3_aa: CASSSKGTRYEQYF

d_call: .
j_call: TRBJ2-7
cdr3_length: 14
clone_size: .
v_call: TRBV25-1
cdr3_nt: TGTGCCAGCAGTGATGGGGGGTTTTCCTACGAGCAGTACTTC
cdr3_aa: CASSDGGFSYEQYF

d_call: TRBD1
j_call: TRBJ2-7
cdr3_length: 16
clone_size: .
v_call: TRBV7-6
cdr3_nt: TGTGCCAGCAGCTTACTACCAGGGGGCCGGGCCTACGAGCAGTACTTC
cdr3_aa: CASSLLPGGRAYEQYF

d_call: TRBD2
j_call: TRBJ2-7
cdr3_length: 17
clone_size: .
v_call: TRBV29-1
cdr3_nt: TGCAGCGTTGAAGACGGATTCGGGACGGGAGGGGTTAACGAGCAGTACTTC
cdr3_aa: CSVEDGFGTGGVNEQYF

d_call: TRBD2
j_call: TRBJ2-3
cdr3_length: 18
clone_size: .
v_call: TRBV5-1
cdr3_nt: TGCGCCAGCAGCTTGGGGACTAGCGGGAGGGCGACTGCGGATACGCAGTATTTT
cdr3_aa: CASSLGTSGRATADTQYF

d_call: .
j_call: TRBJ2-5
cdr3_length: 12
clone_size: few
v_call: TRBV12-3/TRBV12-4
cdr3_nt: TGTGCCAGCAGGGCGGGGTACAATGAGCAGTACTTC
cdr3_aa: CASRAGYNEQYF

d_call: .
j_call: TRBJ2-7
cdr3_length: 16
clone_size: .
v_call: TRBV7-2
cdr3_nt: TGTGCCAGCAGCTTAGGTCTGTTTGTATCCTACAATGAGCAGTACTTC
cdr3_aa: CASSLGLFVSYNEQYF

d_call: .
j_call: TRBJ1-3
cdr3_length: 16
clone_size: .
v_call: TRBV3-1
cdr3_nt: TGTGCCAGCAGCCAAGGAACCCCATTTTCTGGAAACACCATATATTTT
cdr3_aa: CASSQGTPFSGNTIYF

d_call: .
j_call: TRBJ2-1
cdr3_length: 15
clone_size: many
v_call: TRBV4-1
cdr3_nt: TGCGCCAGCAGCCAAGGCTGGGGTTCCTACAATGAGCAGTTCTTC
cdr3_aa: CASSQGWGSYNEQFF

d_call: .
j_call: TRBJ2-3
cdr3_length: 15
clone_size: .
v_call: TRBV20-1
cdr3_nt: TGCAGTGCTAGGTCTCTAGAGGTAGGGGGAGATACGCAGTATTTT
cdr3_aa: CSARSLEVGGDTQYF

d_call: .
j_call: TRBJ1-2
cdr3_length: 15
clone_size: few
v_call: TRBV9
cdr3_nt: TGTGCCAGCAGCCCCGCGACAGGCACTAACTATGGCTACACCTTC
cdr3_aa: CASSPATGTNYGYTF

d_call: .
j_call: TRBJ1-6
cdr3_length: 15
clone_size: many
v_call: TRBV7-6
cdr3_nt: TGTGCCAGCAGCGATAGGGGCTCCTATAATTCACCCCTCCACTTT
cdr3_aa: CASSDRGSYNSPLHF

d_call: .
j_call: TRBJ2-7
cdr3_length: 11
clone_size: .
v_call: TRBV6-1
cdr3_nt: TGTGCGACTGGACCAACCTACGAGCAGTACTTC
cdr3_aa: CATGPTYEQYF

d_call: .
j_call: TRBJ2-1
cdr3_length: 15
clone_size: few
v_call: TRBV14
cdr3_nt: TGTGCCAGCAGGGGTTCGGCGGTCTCCTACAATGAGCAGTTCTTC
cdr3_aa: CASRGSAVSYNEQFF

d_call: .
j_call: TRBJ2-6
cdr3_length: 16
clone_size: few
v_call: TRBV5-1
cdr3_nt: TGCGCCAGCAGCTTGGTGGGCGCTGCTGGGGCCAACGTCCTGACTTTC
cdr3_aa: CASSLVGAAGANVLTF

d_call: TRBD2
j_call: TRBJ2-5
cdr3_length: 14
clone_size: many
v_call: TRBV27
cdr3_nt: TGTGCCAGTCGACTAGCGGGAGTGGGAGAGACCCAGTACTTC
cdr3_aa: CASRLAGVGETQYF

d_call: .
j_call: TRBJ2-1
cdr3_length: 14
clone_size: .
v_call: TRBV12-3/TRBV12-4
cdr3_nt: TGTGCCAGCAGTTTTGGTCCTAGCCCCAATGAGCAGTTCTTC
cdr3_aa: CASSFGPSPNEQFF

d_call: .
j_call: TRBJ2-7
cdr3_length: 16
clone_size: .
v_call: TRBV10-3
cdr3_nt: TGTGCCATCAGTGATCACCTAAGAGGGCCCTCCTACGAGCAGTACTTC
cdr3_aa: CAISDHLRGPSYEQYF

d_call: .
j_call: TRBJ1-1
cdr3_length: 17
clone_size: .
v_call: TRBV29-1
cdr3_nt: TGCAGCGTTGGCCCCCTTTTGTGGGGATTAGAATCGGCTGAAGCTTTCTTT
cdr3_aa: CSVGPLLWGLESAEAFF

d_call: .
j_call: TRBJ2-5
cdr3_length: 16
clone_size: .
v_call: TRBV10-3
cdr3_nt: TGTGCCATCAGTGCGCGCTCCCCGGGAGAGGGGGAGACCCAGTACTTC
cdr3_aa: CAISARSPGEGETQYF

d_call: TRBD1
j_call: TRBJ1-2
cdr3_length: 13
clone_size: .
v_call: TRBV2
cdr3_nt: TGTGCCAGCAGTGAACAGGGGGAGGCTGGCTACACCTTC
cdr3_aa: CASSEQGEAGYTF

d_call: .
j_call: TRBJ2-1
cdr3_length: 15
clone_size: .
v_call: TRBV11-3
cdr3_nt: TGTGCCAGCAGCTTCGGACATAGCTCCTACAATGAGCAGTTCTTC
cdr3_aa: CASSFGHSSYNEQFF

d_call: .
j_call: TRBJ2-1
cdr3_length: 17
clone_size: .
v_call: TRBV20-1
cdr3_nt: TGCAGTGCTCCCCTGTTGGGCTCTAGAGGTCCTACAGGTGAGCAGTTCTTC
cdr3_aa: CSAPLLGSRGPTGEQFF

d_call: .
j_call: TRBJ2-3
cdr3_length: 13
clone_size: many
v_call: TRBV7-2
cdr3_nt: TGTGCCAGCAGCCACGGTGACAGACCTACGCAGTATTTT
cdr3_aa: CASSHGDRPTQYF

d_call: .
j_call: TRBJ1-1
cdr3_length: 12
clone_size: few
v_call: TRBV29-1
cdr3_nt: TGCAGCGTGCATGGGGGTGACACTGAAGCTTTCTTT
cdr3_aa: CSVHGGDTEAFF

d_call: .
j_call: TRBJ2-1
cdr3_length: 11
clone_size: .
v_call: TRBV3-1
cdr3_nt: TGTGCCAGCAGCCTAGGGACCGAGAAGTTCTTC
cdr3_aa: CASSLGTEKFF

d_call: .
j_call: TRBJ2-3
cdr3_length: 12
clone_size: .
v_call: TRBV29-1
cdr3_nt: TGCAGCGTTGATTCGTACACAGATACGCAGTATTTT
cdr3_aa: CSVDSYTDTQYF

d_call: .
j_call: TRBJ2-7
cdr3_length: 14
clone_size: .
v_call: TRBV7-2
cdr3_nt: TGTGCCAGCAGCTTAGCGCGGGTGCTACGTGAGCAGTACTTC
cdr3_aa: CASSLARVLREQYF

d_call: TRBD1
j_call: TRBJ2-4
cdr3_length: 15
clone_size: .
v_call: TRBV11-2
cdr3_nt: TGTGCCAGCAGCTTAGATCAGGGGGTGGCGGACATTCAGTACTTC
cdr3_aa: CASSLDQGVADIQYF

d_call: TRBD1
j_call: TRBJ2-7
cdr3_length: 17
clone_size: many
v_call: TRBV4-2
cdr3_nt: TGTGCCAGCAGCCAAGGGGCGCTGGGACAGGGAACCTACGAGCAGTACTTC
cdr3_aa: CASSQGALGQGTYEQYF